This TCR beta chain was recovered during a study of human T cells and chemical hapten exposure. About the research overall: Sensitizing treatment utilized 2% DPC over a 2 cm by 2 cm portion of upper inner arm skin. Cases of alopecia areata, totalis or universalis occurred in a predominantly female patient group. Whole-study findings and limits: Counts of expanded TCRs (at PT1) showed a positive correlation with patch test score.

Time point noted: pre-sensitization, week 0. Treatment specified: therapeutic diphenylcyclopropenone sensitization with weekly scalp DPC. Total RNA was isolated from whole blood that had not been fractionated. TCRdb re-analysed the RACE reads in MiXCR, keeping a single row per CDR3 protein. The sample has 350,000 to 450,000 distinct CDR3 sequences, approximately 5% seen once. The CDR3 spans 14 residues. Per the germline V gene, CDR1 is SGHTA and CDR2 is FQGNSA. Trimming stripped 1 base from V and 12 bases from J, with 19 bases between. This clonotype appeared a few times. Its specificity is not known. The V gene is TRBV7-2, the J gene TRBJ2-7, with a tentative D call TRBD2 (5 bases). This clonotype originated in a woman between 50 and 59 years old with alopecia areata. Some clones in this sample may be carry-over from other donors' samples. This specimen was whole blood, taken in connection with sensitization to the hapten diphenylcyclopropenone (DPC). The DNA of the CDR3 is TGTGCCAGCAGCTTAGTGCCTGAGCGGCCCTGGGGGTACTTC. Encoded protein: CASSLVPERPWGYF.